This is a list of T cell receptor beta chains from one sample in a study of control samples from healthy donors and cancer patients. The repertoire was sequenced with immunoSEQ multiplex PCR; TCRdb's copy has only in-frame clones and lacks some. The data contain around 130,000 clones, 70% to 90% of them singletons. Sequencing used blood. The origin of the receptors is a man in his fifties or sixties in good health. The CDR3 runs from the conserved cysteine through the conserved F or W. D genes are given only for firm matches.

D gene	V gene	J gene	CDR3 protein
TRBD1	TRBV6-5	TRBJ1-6	CASSSRDSYWDPLHF
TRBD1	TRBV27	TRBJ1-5	CASRSGTGGLLEPQHF
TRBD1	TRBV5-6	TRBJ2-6	CASSYMIRQGATGANVLTF
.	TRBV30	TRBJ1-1	CAWSRRNTEAFF
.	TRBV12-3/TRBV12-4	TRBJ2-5	CASSLTGKETQYF
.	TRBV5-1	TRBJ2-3	CASSLRADTQYF
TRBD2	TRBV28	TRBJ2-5	CASNPPATSGATQETQYF
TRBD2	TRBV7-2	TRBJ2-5	CASRLSSGGLQETQYF
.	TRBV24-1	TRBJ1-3	CATSDPGRSGNTIYF
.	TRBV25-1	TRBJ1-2	CASSEVSGVVYGYTF
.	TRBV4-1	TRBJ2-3	CASSQDRASGTDTQYF
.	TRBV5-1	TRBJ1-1	CASSQNKNTEAFF
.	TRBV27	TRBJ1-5	CASSNRDQPQHF